This T cell receptor (beta chain) originates from a study of blood T cell repertoires in COVID-19. Study-level information: The samples span acute and convalescent COVID-19 from the United States, Italy and Spain. T cells, B-cell-depleted T cells, or PBMCs provided the cDNA or gDNA that served as material.

Authors' processing steps: For nucleated cells, counts were estimated from reference gene primer amplification. The method was immunoSEQ multiplex PCR; TCRdb's version includes in-frame clones alone and lacks a portion of them. The DNA was the basis for D and trimming; V, J and clone size are from that table. The table lists about 170,000 clones, around 86% of them singletons. The CDR3 contains 11 residues. The V gene lost 4 bases and the J gene lost 6 bases, with 7 bases spanning the gap. A remark on this clone: This sample includes further DNA sequences coding for the same CDR3.

This sequence joins TRBV12-3 or TRBV12-4 and TRBJ2-7, with a tentative D call TRBD1 (5 bases). Sequencing was done on a sample of peripheral blood. This receptor was identified in a man aged 65 to 85 with acute or convalescent COVID-19. CDR3 bases: TGTGCCAGCAGTTATAGGGGCGAGCAGTACTTC. Translated: CASSYRGEQYF.